This TCR beta chain derives from a study of lymphopenia after photon versus proton radiotherapy. General study results and limits: Under photons, naive T cells and diversity fell while effector/memory populations rose. Only patients who died were analyzed for survival; proton advantage is unproven. Post-nadir TCR diversity decline inversely tracked overall survival among those who died.

The CDR3 spans 11 residues. Deletions cut 6 bases from V and 4 bases from J, with 10 bases between. Germline V CDR1 and CDR2: DFQATT, SNEGSKA (reference sequence). In regard to this clone: Its specificity is unknown.

The method was immunoSEQ multiplex PCR; TCRdb's version includes in-frame clones alone and lacks a portion of them. Seen here are about 35,000 clones, about 93% observed once, and the top ten hold 13% to 15%. The source of this sequence is a man aged 55 to 69 with cholangiocarcinoma. This rearrangement joins TRBV20-1 to TRBJ2-7; D not certain. Sequencing was performed on peripheral blood, taken from a patient treated with photon-based radiotherapy. CDR3 in DNA: TGCAGTGCCCGGCAAGGGTACGAGCAGTACTTC. Its protein is CSARQGYEQYF.